The 32 T cell receptor beta chains listed next were all sequenced from one sample in a study of memory CD4+ T cells and cytomegalovirus serostatus. Single viable CD3+CD4+CD8-CD45RO+ cells were sorted as the memory CD4+ T cells. Method: immunoSEQ multiplex PCR; TCRdb's copy keeps in-frame clones and lacks some. Among about 54,000 clones listed, 60% to 75% were seen once. Specimen: memory CD4+ T cells from blood. Receptor source: an adult in good health and CMV-seropositive.

A remark on this clone: Other DNA sequences in this sample translate to the same CDR3. The chain combines TRBV6-5 with TRBJ2-7; D ambiguous. The CDR3 is made up of 14 amino acids. Per germline, CDR1 MNHEY and CDR2 SVGAGI. The V and J ends lost 0 bases and 0 bases respectively, with 6 bases between them. The CDR3 coding sequence is TGTGCCAGCAGTTACTCAAGAAGCTCCTACGAGCAGTACTTC. It codes for CASSYSRSSYEQYF.

The chain joins TRBV29-1 to TRBJ2-3, with a weak D call TRBD1 (5 bases). V lost 4 bases to trimming and J lost 5 bases, with 10 bases between them. The CDR3 contains 12 residues. CDR1 is SQVTM and CDR2 is ANQGSEA in the germline V gene. CDR3 sequence reads: CSVVAGLDTQYF. The CDR3 DNA sequence: TGCAGCGTTGTCGCAGGGCTAGATACGCAGTATTTT.

The V call is TRBV6-6, the J call TRBJ2-7; maybe TRBD1 (5 bases). V was clipped by 6 bases and J by 2 bases, with 8 bases between them. From germline, CDR1 is MNHNY and CDR2 SVGAGI (reference sequence). This CDR3 spans 12 amino acids. CDR3 protein: CASSDSPYEQYF. CDR3 nucleotide sequence: TGTGCCAGCAGCGACAGTCCCTACGAGCAGTACTTC.

This clone was counted only a few times. The CDR3 loop reads CAWNREGNTEAFF. The CDR3 coding sequence is TGTGCCTGGAATCGGGAGGGGAACACTGAAGCTTTCTTT. The chain is built from TRBV30 and TRBJ1-1; the D is unclear. The germline gives CDR1 GTSNPN, CDR2 SVGIG (reference sequence). The CDR3 consists of 13 residues. Trimming pared 4 bases from V and 1 base from J, leaving 10 bases between.

The CDR3 DNA sequence: TGTGCCTCCCTACCCGGGTTGGTTGGCTACACCTTC. The encoded protein is CASLPGLVGYTF. The genes are TRBV19 and TRBJ1-2; D is unresolved. V was pared by 11 bases and J by 7 bases, with 17 bases between. The CDR3 is made up of 12 amino acids. Germline V gene lookup returns CDR1 LNHDA and CDR2 SQIVND (reference sequence).

The CDR3 DNA follows: TGTGCCAGCTCAACCCGACAGGGAGATGAGCAGTTCTTC. As protein: CASSTRQGDEQFF. V is TRBV18 and J is TRBJ2-1; TRBD1 agrees at 7 bases. The V segment lost 5 bases and the J segment 8 bases; nucleotides outside the gene matches: 6. CDR3 length equals 13 residues. Germline lookup yields CDR1 KGHSH and CDR2 LQKENI.

This clone was counted a few times. J is TRBJ2-7 and V is TRBV6-6; TRBD2 aligns across 8 bases. The CDR3 spans 12 residues. CDR1 MNHNY and CDR2 SVGAGI come from the germline V gene (reference sequence). V was clipped by 8 bases and J by 3 bases; unmatched bases: 3. CDR3 region: CASQGTSYEQYV. In nucleotides, the CDR3 is TGTGCCAGCCAGGGGACTAGCTACGAGCAGTACGTC.

V is TRBV7-2 and J is TRBJ2-7; 12 positions match TRBD1. The CDR3 spans 16 residues. Germline V gene sequence: CDR1 SGHTA, CDR2 FQGNSA. V was clipped by 5 bases and J by 2 bases; unmatched bases: 7. DNA for the CDR3: TGTGCCAGCAGCCGCCAGGGGACAGGGGGCGCCTACGAGCAGTACTTC. Protein: CASSRQGTGGAYEQYF.

V usage is TRBV28 and J usage is TRBJ2-7; D may be TRBD1 (6 bases). The CDR3 has 13 residues. V was pared by 5 bases and J by 3 bases, with 11 bases between. Germline CDR1 is MDHEN and CDR2 is SYDVKM. Written as DNA, the CDR3 is TGTGCCAGCAGTGGGGCACAGGGCTACGAGCAGTACTTC. Amino acid sequence: CASSGAQGYEQYF.

This sequence joins TRBV19 and TRBJ1-2, with 9 nucleotides matching TRBD1. Looked up from germline, CDR1 is LNHDA and CDR2 is SQIVND (reference sequence). V shed 3 bases, J shed 0 bases, and the junction held 2 bases outside the gene matches. This CDR3 contains 15 residues. The DNA of the CDR3 is TGTGCCAGTAGTATGACAGGGGGAACTAACTATGGCTACACCTTC. This translates into CASSMTGGTNYGYTF.

The chain uses TRBV2 and TRBJ2-2; D call uncertain. Germline-derived CDR1 and CDR2 are SNHLY and FYNNEI. Trimming stripped 7 bases from V and 6 bases from J, with 12 bases between. The CDR3 spans 13 residues. The CDR3: CASTVEMAGELFF. As DNA, the CDR3 is TGTGCCAGCACGGTAGAAATGGCCGGGGAGCTGTTTTTT.

CDR3 nucleotides: TGTGCCAGCAGTGTCTCGGGACAGGGAAACTATGGCTACACCTTC. Protein sequence: CASSVSGQGNYGYTF. The chain has TRBV27 and TRBJ1-2; 9 positions agree with TRBD1. After removal of 5 bases from V and 2 bases from J, the junction contained 6 bases not matched to a gene. Looked up from germline, CDR1 is MNHEY and CDR2 is SMNVEV (reference sequence). This CDR3 is 15 amino acids long.

This chain links TRBV7-9 with TRBJ2-3; 9 bases are a match to TRBD2. V shed 5 bases and J 6 bases; nucleotides not matched to a gene: 3. The CDR3 has 13 amino acids. Germline assignment: CDR1 SEHNR and CDR2 FQNEAQ (reference sequence). CDR3 region: CASSPSGADTQYF. The DNA of the CDR3 is TGTGCCAGCAGCCCTAGCGGGGCCGATACGCAGTATTTT.

The chain has TRBV5-6 and TRBJ2-1; tentative D call: TRBD2 (6 bases). Between the trimmed V and J ends, which lost 6 bases and 9 bases, there was a span of 10 bases. Germline V CDR1 and CDR2: SGHDT, YYEEEE. There are 11 residues in the CDR3. The CDR3 reads CASNRRAEQFF. The CDR3 DNA is TGTGCCAGCAACAGGAGGGCTGAGCAGTTCTTC.

The chain joins TRBV30 to TRBJ2-7; no reliable D call. The CDR3 loop spans 13 amino acids. V lost 0 bases and J 6 bases, leaving 12 bases between the germline ends. From germline, CDR1 is GTSNPN and CDR2 SVGIG (reference sequence). CDR3 sequence: CAWSVLLGGEQYF. In DNA, the CDR3 is TGTGCCTGGAGTGTACTCTTGGGTGGCGAGCAGTACTTC.

This chain connects TRBV10-3 to TRBJ1-5, with D possibly matching TRBD1 (5 bases). Trimming stripped 8 bases from V and 3 bases from J, with 11 bases between. Germline V gene sequence: CDR1 ENHRY, CDR2 SYGVKD. The length of the CDR3 is 13 residues. The CDR3 bases are TGTGCCATCCAAGGGGACTTCAATCAGCCCCAGCATTTT. This encodes CAIQGDFNQPQHF.

This clone was seen a single time. The chain links TRBV19 to TRBJ2-7; D uncertain. V lost 5 bases and J 0 bases, leaving 8 bases between the germline ends. Germline CDR1 LNHDA, CDR2 SQIVND (reference sequence). The CDR3 consists of 13 residues. Here the CDR3 reads CASSLGHSYEQYF. The CDR3 nucleotides read TGTGCCAGTAGTCTCGGGCACTCCTACGAGCAGTACTTC.

The table lists this clone with a few counts. The chain has TRBV15 and TRBJ1-2, with D possibly being TRBD1 (5 bases). Looked up from germline, CDR1 is LNHNV and CDR2 is YYDKDF (reference sequence). This CDR3 is built from 14 residues. V gave up 0 bases and J gave up 8 bases, with 13 bases separating them. The CDR3 DNA follows: TGTGCCACCAGCAGAGATAATGGGGGTCGAGGCTACACCTTC. Its translation is CATSRDNGGRGYTF. The entire variable domain, with the rest obtained from reference TRBV15 and TRBJ1-2, is as follows: DAMVIQNPRYQVTQFGKPVTLSCSQTLNHNVMYWYQQKSSQAPKLLFHYYDKDFNNEADTPDNFQSRRPNTSFCFLDIRSPGLGDTAMYLCATSRDNGGRGYTFGSGTRLTVV.

This chain uses TRBV5-1 with TRBJ2-2; 13 bases line up with TRBD2. CDR3 length: 17 residues. The V segment lost 0 bases and the J segment 2 bases; nucleotides outside the gene matches: 1. Germline loops: CDR1 SGHRS, CDR2 YFSETQ. CDR3: CASSLVGLAGNTGELFF. In nucleotides, the CDR3 is TGCGCCAGCAGCTTGGTGGGACTAGCGGGAAACACCGGGGAGCTGTTTTTT.

The sample holds one count of this clone. The chain joins TRBV6-1 to TRBJ2-6, with D perhaps TRBD1 (6 bases). Deletions cut 6 bases from V and 4 bases from J, with 13 bases between. Germline-derived CDR1 and CDR2 are MNHNS and SASEGT. This CDR3 is 15 amino acids long. The CDR3 DNA is TGTGCCAGCAGGGAGTACAGGGCCGGGGCCAACGTCCTGACTTTC. Translated, it gives CASREYRAGANVLTF.

The chain combines TRBV7-2 with TRBJ2-1; 7 positions agree with TRBD1. Germline assignment: CDR1 SGHTA and CDR2 FQGNSA. The length of the CDR3 is 15 residues. Unmatched junction bases numbered 2, after V lost 1 base and J lost 2 bases. CDR3 coding DNA: TGTGCCAGCAGCTTAGGACAGGGCCCCTACAATGAGCAGTTCTTC. It yields the protein CASSLGQGPYNEQFF. The complete variable domain, with remaining parts taken from reference TRBV7-2 and TRBJ2-1, reads GAGVSQSPSNKVTEKGKDVELRCDPISGHTALYWYRQSLGQGLEFLIYFQGNSAPDKSGLPSDRFSAERTGGSVSTLTIQRTQQEDSAVYLCASSLGQGPYNEQFFGPGTRLTVL.

This chain connects TRBV27 to TRBJ1-2; possibly TRBD1 for D (6 bases). Germline V gene sequence: CDR1 MNHEY, CDR2 SMNVEV (reference sequence). This CDR3 spans 14 amino acids. The V and J ends lost 1 base and 8 bases respectively, with 14 bases between them. This chain's CDR3 is CASSLYGGVGGYTF. The CDR3 nucleotides read TGTGCCAGCAGTTTATACGGGGGCGTGGGGGGCTACACCTTC.

V usage is TRBV7-2 and J usage is TRBJ2-2; D gene ambiguous. Germline CDR1 reads SGHTA; CDR2 reads FQGNSA. The V end was cut by 4 bases, the J end by 1 base, with 10 bases between. There are 15 residues in the CDR3. The CDR3 DNA reads TGTGCCAGCAGCTCTCGGACGGGGAACACCGGGGAGCTGTTTTTT. Translating it yields CASSSRTGNTGELFF.

The chain recombines TRBV30 with TRBJ1-2; no reliable D call. The ends were cut back, 8 bases at V and 0 bases at J, with 13 bases in the middle. This CDR3 has 13 residues. Germline V gene lookup returns CDR1 GTSNPN and CDR2 SVGIG (reference sequence). CDR3 in DNA: TGTGCCGGACGCACCCCTTCTAACTATGGCTACACCTTC. This sequence encodes CAGRTPSNYGYTF.

The chain couples TRBV6-6 to TRBJ1-2, with D unresolved. The V gene's germline CDR1 is MNHNY and CDR2 SVGAGI (reference sequence). The V gene lost 5 bases and the J gene lost 1 base, with 11 bases spanning the gap. The CDR3 consists of 14 residues. CDR3 region: CASSPPGINYGYTF. The CDR3 DNA is TGTGCCAGCAGTCCGCCGGGGATTAACTATGGCTACACCTTC.

The V and J genes are TRBV14 and TRBJ2-3; D remains unclear. The CDR3 totals 12 residues. The germline V and J ends were trimmed by 5 bases and 6 bases, with 9 bases remaining between them. Per the germline V gene, CDR1 is SGHDN and CDR2 is FVKESK. CDR3 residues: CASSSYPDTQYF. The CDR3 DNA is TGTGCCAGCAGCTCTTACCCGGATACGCAGTATTTT.

The genes are TRBV4-3 and TRBJ2-3, with TRBD2 matching 11 bases. This CDR3 has 17 amino acids. J gave up 4 bases and V 10 bases, and 16 bases lay outside the gene matches. Looked up from germline, CDR1 is LGHNA and CDR2 is YSLEER. DNA for the CDR3: TGCGCCACCCAAAAGACTCTAGCGGGAGGAGGGGCAGATACGCAGTATTTT. It is translated as CATQKTLAGGGADTQYF.

This chain connects TRBV4-3 to TRBJ2-3; 7 positions match TRBD2. The CDR3 contains 18 residues. V lost 0 bases and J lost 1; bases outside the gene matches: 10. Germline CDR1 reads LGHNA; CDR2 reads YSLEER. In nucleotides, the CDR3 is TGCGCCAGCAGCCAAGAACCCCGATCTAGCGGACGCACAGATACGCAGTATTTT. Protein sequence: CASSQEPRSSGRTDTQYF.

This chain uses TRBV5-8 with TRBJ2-2; D uncertain. The ends were cut back, 4 bases at V and 4 bases at J, with 14 bases in the middle. The CDR3 runs to 15 residues. CDR1 SGHTS and CDR2 YDEGEE come from the germline V gene. CDR3 DNA sequence: TGTGCCAGCAGCCAACCTACCTGGGGCACCGGGGAGCTGTTTTTT. This codes for CASSQPTWGTGELFF.

In this sample, this clone turned up a few times. V usage is TRBV19 and J usage is TRBJ2-6; possible D gene TRBD2, 5 bases. Trimming left V 2 bases short and J 2 bases short, with 7 bases between. This CDR3 has 15 residues. The V gene's germline CDR1 is LNHDA and CDR2 SQIVND (reference sequence). The CDR3 DNA follows: TGTGCCAGTAGTATAACGGGGACTGGGGCCAACGTCCTGACTTTC. It is translated as CASSITGTGANVLTF.

This rearrangement joins TRBV28 to TRBJ1-1; 8 bases agree with TRBD1. J was trimmed by 5 bases and V by 6 bases; bases with no gene match: 14. Looked up from germline, CDR1 is MDHEN and CDR2 is SYDVKM. CDR3 length: 16 amino acids. This CDR3 reads CASRSGQGKRGTEAFF. In DNA, the CDR3 is TGTGCCAGCAGATCCGGACAGGGAAAGAGGGGGACTGAAGCTTTCTTT.

This clone showed up many times. The rearrangement joins TRBV15 to TRBJ2-1; 8 nucleotides align to TRBD2. This CDR3 contains 13 residues. Germline assignment: CDR1 LNHNV and CDR2 YYDKDF (reference sequence). The J segment lost 10 bases and the V segment lost 7 bases, leaving 9 bases of the junction unmatched. The CDR3 region is CATNRDLAGEQFF. The CDR3, as DNA: TGTGCCACCAACCGGGACCTAGCGGGCGAGCAGTTCTTC.